Listed below are T cell receptor beta chains from one sample, sequenced in a study of spatial heterogeneity in lung cancer. MiXCR, run by TCRdb on the 5' RACE reads, gives a single entry per CDR3 protein. The sample has tens of thousands of distinct CDR3 sequences, under 7.5% seen once; the top ten hold 2.5% to 3%. Sequencing was performed on PBMCs, taken at surgery. The receptors were gathered from a female donor with early-stage non-small cell lung cancer. Each CDR3 is given without its conserved first and last residue. Where a row states a size, it is once, few, many or the class of an expanded clone; other rows omit it.

size	J	V	CDR3
many	TRBJ2-2	TRBV11-3	ASSLGRTHANTGELF
many	TRBJ1-2	TRBV6-2/TRBV6-3	ATEDRTWIGYT
many	TRBJ2-3	TRBV9	ASSVGGLQDTQY
many	TRBJ2-6	TRBV3-1	ASSQGAGANVLT
many	TRBJ2-7	TRBV20-1	SASTGHSYEQY
NA	TRBJ2-7	TRBV2	ASRTGGAKYEQY
many	TRBJ1-5	TRBV18	ASSPGTGVGQPQH
few	TRBJ1-2	TRBV5-1	ASSPDYDGYT
many	TRBJ2-2	TRBV9	ASSVGGDTGELF
few	TRBJ2-3	TRBV5-1	ASSWQGVGTDTQY
few	TRBJ1-4	TRBV12-3/TRBV12-4	ASTLGEGGKTNEKLF
many	TRBJ2-5	TRBV20-1	SVSSLGNLQETQY
NA	TRBJ2-2	TRBV4-3	ASSQVLNTGELF
many	TRBJ2-2	TRBV10-3	AISEGGTGELF
NA	TRBJ1-5	TRBV6-2/TRBV6-3	ASSYQGGNQPQH
NA	TRBJ2-7	TRBV19	ASSGAPGSGTVPYEQY
few	TRBJ2-3	TRBV5-1	ASSLGRSADTQY
many	TRBJ2-2	TRBV23-1	ASSQSDRGRSSGELF
NA	TRBJ2-7	TRBV9	ASSGLAGIWDEQY
few	TRBJ2-3	TRBV7-8	ASSPLAGGYTDTQY
NA	TRBJ1-1	TRBV5-5	ASSVSWASEGAF
NA	TRBJ2-4	TRBV11-2	ASSPRSGKNIQY
many	TRBJ2-4	TRBV2	ASRRGSGAKNIQY
NA	TRBJ1-1	TRBV7-2	ASSLVTNMNTEAF
many	TRBJ2-1	TRBV11-3	ASSYSVLQNEQF
many	TRBJ1-1	TRBV20-1	SASDRGGTEAF
many	TRBJ1-4	TRBV27	ASSPEGVSEKLF
many	TRBJ2-7	TRBV29-1	SVRDRAGYEQY
many	TRBJ2-5	TRBV15	ATSRASGETQY
many	TRBJ1-1	TRBV2	ASESGDSWAAF
NA	TRBJ2-1	TRBV2	ASSGHNEQF
NA	TRBJ1-2	TRBV29-1	SVRQGQGAHGYT
many	TRBJ1-5	TRBV2	ASSEAWGSNQPQH
many	TRBJ1-2	TRBV5-1	ASSQGTRGANYGYT
many	TRBJ2-7	TRBV7-9	ASSWGTVSYEQY
many	TRBJ2-3	TRBV10-1	ASMPSGGLTDTQY
many	TRBJ1-5	TRBV21-1	ASSKALVGTYQPQH
many	TRBJ2-3	TRBV7-2	ASSRGPLATDTQY
many	TRBJ1-3	TRBV4-3	ASSQDYGRDRSTIY
few	TRBJ1-1	TRBV6-5	ASSPTGPLGYTEAF
few	TRBJ1-2	TRBV11-2	ASSLDWTNYGYT
many	TRBJ2-3	TRBV4-1	ASSQDASRPTDTQY
many	TRBJ1-4	TRBV30	AWSVGDEKLF